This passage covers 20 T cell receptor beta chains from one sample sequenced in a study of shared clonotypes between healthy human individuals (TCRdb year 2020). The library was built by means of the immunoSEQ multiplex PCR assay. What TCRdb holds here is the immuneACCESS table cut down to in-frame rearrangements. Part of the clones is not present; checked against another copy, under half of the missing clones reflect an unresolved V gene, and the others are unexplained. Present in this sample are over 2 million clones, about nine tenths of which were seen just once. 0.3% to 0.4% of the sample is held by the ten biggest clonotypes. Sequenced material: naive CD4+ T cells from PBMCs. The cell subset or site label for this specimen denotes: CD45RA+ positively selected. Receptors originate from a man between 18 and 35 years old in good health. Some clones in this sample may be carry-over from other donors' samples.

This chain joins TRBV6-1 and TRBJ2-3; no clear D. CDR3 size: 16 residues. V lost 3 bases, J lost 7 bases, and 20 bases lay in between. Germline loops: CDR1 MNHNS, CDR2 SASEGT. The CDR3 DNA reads TGTGCCAGCAGTGAGTCGGCTAACTTATCATGGAATACGCAGTATTTT. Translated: CASSESANLSWNTQYF.

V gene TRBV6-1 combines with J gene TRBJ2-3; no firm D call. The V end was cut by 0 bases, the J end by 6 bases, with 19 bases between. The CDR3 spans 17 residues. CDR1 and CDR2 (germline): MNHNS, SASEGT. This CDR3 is CASSEALLGLIPDTQYF. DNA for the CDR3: TGTGCCAGCAGTGAAGCGCTTCTGGGTCTTATACCCGATACGCAGTATTTT.

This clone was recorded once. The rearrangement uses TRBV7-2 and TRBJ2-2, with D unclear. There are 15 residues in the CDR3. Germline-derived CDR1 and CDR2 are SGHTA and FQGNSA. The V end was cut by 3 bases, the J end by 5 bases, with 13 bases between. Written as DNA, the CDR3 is TGTGCCAGCAGCTTCGGCGCTCGTGGGACCGGGGAGCTGTTTTTT. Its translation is CASSFGARGTGELFF.

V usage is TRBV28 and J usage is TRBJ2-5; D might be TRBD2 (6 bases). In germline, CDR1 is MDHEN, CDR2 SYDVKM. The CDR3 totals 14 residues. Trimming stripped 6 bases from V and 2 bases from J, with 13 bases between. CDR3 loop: CASRSPGLQETQYF. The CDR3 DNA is TGTGCCAGCAGGAGTCCGGGACTGCAAGAGACCCAGTACTTC. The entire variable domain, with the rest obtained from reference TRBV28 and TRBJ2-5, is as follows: DVKVTQSSRYLVKRTGEKVFLECVQDMDHENMFWYRQDPGLGLRLIYFSYDVKMKEKGDIPEGYSVSREKKERFSLILESASTNQTSMYLCASRSPGLQETQYFGPGTRLLVL.

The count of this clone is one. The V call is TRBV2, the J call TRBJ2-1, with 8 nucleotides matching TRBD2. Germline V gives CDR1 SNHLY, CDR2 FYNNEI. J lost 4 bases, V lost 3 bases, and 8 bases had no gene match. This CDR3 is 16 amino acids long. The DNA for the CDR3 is TGTGCCAGCAGTGATCGGAGCGGGAGTCGTTACAATGAGCAGTTCTTC. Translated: CASSDRSGSRYNEQFF. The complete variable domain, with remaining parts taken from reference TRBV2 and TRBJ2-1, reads EPEVTQTPSHQVTQMGQEVILRCVPISNHLYFYWYRQILGQKVEFLVSFYNNEISEKSEIFDDQFSVERPDGSNFTLKIRSTKLEDSAMYFCASSDRSGSRYNEQFFGPGTRLTVL.

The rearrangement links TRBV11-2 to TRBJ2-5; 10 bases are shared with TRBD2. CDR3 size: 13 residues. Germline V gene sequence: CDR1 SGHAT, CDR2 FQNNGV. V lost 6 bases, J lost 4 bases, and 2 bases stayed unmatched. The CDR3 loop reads CASRLAGVETQYF. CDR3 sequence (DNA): TGTGCCAGCAGGCTAGCGGGAGTAGAGACCCAGTACTTC.

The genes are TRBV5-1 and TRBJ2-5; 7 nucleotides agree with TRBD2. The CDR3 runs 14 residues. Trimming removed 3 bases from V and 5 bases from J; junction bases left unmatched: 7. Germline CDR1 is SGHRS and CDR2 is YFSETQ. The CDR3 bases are TGCGCCAGCAGCTCTCAAGGACTAGACGAGACCCAGTACTTC. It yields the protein CASSSQGLDETQYF.

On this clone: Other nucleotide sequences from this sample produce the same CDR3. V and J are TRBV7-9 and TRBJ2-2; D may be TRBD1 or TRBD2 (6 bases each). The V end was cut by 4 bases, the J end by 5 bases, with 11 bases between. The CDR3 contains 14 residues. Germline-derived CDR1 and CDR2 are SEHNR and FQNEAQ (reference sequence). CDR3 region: CASSSVGGTGELFF. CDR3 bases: TGTGCCAGCAGCTCGGTAGGGGGGACCGGGGAGCTGTTTTTT.

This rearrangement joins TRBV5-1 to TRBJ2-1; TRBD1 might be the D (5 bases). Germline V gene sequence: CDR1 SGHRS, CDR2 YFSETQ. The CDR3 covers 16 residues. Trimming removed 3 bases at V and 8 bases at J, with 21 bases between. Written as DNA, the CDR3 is TGCGCCAGCAGCTACCCCAGGGCAACAGCAATACATGAGCAGTTCTTC. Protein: CASSYPRATAIHEQFF.

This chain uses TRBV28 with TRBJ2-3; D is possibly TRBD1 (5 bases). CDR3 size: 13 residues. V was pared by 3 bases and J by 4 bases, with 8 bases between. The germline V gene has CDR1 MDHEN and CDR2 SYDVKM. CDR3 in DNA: TGTGCCAGCAGTTTCCGGACACCAGATACGCAGTATTTT. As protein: CASSFRTPDTQYF.

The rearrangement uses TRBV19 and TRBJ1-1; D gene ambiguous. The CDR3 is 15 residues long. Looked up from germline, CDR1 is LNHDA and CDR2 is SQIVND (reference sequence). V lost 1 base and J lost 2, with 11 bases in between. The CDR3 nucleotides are TGTGCCAGTAGTATAGGGCGGAGGGTTAACACTGAAGCTTTCTTT. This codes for CASSIGRRVNTEAFF.

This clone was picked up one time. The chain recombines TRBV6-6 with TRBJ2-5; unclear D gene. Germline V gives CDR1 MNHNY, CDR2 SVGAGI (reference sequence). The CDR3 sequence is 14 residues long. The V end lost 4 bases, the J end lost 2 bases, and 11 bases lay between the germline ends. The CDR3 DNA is TGTGCCAGCAGTTTCCCGACTCAGCAAGAGACCCAGTACTTC. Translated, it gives CASSFPTQQETQYF.

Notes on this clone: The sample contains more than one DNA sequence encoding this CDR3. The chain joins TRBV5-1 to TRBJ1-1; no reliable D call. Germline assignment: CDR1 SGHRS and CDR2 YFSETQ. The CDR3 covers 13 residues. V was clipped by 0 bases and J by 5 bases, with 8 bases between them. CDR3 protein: CASSLGLVTEAFF. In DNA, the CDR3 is TGCGCCAGCAGCTTGGGACTAGTGACTGAAGCTTTCTTT.

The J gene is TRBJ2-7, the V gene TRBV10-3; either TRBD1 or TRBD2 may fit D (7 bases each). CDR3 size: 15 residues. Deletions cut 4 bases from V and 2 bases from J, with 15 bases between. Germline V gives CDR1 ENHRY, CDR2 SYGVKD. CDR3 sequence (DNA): TGTGCCATCAGTGGGGCAGGGGGGGCTACCTACGAGCAGTACTTC. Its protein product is CAISGAGGATYEQYF.

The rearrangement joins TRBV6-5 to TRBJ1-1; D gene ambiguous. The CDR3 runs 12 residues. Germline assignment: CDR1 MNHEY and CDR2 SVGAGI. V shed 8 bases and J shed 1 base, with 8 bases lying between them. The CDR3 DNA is TGTGCCAGCCCCCGAAAGAACACTGAAGCTTTCTTT. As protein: CASPRKNTEAFF.

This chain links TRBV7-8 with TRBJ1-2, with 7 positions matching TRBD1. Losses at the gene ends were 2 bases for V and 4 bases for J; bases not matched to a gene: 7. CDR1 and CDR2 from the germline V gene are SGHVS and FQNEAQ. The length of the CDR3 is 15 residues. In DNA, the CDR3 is TGTGCCAGCAGCTTATCGGCAGGGGGTCTCTATGGCTACACCTTC. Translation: CASSLSAGGLYGYTF. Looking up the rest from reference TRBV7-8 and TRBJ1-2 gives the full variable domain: GAGVSQSPRYKVAKRGQDVALRCDPISGHVSLFWYQQALGQGPEFLTYFQNEAQLDKSGLPSDRFFAERPEGSVSTLKIQRTQQEDSAVYLCASSLSAGGLYGYTFGSGTRLTVV.

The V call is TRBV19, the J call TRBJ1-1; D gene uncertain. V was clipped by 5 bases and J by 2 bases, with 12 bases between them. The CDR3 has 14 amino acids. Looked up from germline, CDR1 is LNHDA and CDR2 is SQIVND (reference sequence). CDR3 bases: TGTGCCAGTAGTGAGCCGGGGTTTAACACTGAAGCTTTCTTT. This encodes CASSEPGFNTEAFF.

CDR3 in amino acids: CASSFQENTEAFF. The DNA of the CDR3 is TGTGCCAGCAGTTTTCAAGAAAACACTGAAGCTTTCTTT. The chain has TRBV27 and TRBJ1-1, with D hard to call. Between the trimmed V and J ends, which lost 3 bases and 2 bases, there was a span of 7 bases. The CDR3 length is 13 residues. The V gene's germline CDR1 is MNHEY and CDR2 SMNVEV (reference sequence).

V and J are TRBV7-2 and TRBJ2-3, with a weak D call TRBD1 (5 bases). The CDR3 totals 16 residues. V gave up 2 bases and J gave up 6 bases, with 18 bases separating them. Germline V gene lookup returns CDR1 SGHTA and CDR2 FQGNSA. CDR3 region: CASSLSGATAGDTQYF. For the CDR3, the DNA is TGTGCCAGCAGCTTAAGTGGGGCTACCGCCGGGGATACGCAGTATTTT. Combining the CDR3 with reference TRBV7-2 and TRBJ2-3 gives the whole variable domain GAGVSQSPSNKVTEKGKDVELRCDPISGHTALYWYRQSLGQGLEFLIYFQGNSAPDKSGLPSDRFSAERTGGSVSTLTIQRTQQEDSAVYLCASSLSGATAGDTQYFGPGTRLTVL.

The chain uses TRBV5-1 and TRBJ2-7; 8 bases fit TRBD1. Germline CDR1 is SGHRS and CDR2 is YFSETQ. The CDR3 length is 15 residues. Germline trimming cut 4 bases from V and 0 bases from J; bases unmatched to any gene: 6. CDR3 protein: CASSAGQASSYEQYF. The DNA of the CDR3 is TGCGCCAGCAGCGCGGGACAGGCAAGCTCCTACGAGCAGTACTTC.